The rows below give T cell receptor beta chains drawn from one sample of a study of read filtering for tumor transcriptome and immune sequencing. TCRdb re-derived calls from the reads in MiXCR, one entry per CDR3 protein. The data contain around 30,000 distinct CDR3 sequences, under 20% of them singletons. The sample taken for sequencing was a population of CD138-negative cells sorted from bone marrow. The receptors were sampled from a donor over 35 with multiple myeloma. The CDR3 runs from the conserved cysteine through the conserved F or W. A D gene is named only where the DNA matches it firmly. Where a row states a size, it is once, few, many or the class of an expanded clone; other rows omit it.

V gene	J gene	clone size	D gene	CDR3 protein	CDR3 DNA
TRBV19	TRBJ2-1	few	.	CASSITRANEQFF	TGTGCCAGTAGTATAACCAGGGCAAATGAGCAGTTCTTC
TRBV27	TRBJ1-1	.	.	CASSFGQTLNTEAFF	TGTGCCAGCAGTTTTGGGCAGACCTTGAACACTGAAGCTTTCTTT
TRBV5-1	TRBJ1-5	many	.	CASSTDGNQPQHF	TGCGCCAGCAGTACGGATGGCAATCAGCCCCAGCATTTT
TRBV7-2	TRBJ2-2	medium-sized	TRBD2	CASSEGPAGATGELFF	TGTGCCAGCAGCGAGGGGCCAGCGGGAGCCACCGGGGAGCTGTTTTTT
TRBV3-1	TRBJ2-5	medium-sized	.	CASSQSQVGETQYF	TGTGCCAGCAGCCAATCCCAGGTGGGGGAGACCCAGTACTTC
TRBV20-1	TRBJ2-1	.	.	CSARDWRLAAGNEQFF	TGCAGTGCTAGAGACTGGAGGCTAGCAGCTGGCAATGAGCAGTTCTTC
TRBV7-9	TRBJ2-2	many	TRBD2	CASRRGGDTGELFF	TGTGCCAGCAGACGCGGGGGGGACACCGGGGAGCTGTTTTTT
TRBV2	TRBJ2-7	few	.	CASSGSGGTYEQYF	TGTGCCAGCAGTGGGTCGGGCGGGACCTACGAGCAGTACTTC
TRBV9	TRBJ2-5	few	.	CASSTGRAQETQYF	TGTGCCAGCAGCACCGGTCGGGCCCAAGAGACCCAGTACTTC
TRBV28	TRBJ2-3	many	.	CAGSPYSGATDTQYF	TGTGCCGGCAGTCCGTATAGTGGGGCAACAGATACGCAGTATTTT
TRBV2	TRBJ1-1	once	.	CASSVTEAFF	TGTGCCAGCAGTGTTACTGAAGCTTTCTTT
TRBV28	TRBJ2-5	many	.	CASSEIQETQYF	TGTGCCAGCAGTGAAATCCAAGAGACCCAGTACTTC
TRBV7-8	TRBJ2-5	many	.	CASSLVETRTETQCF	TGTGCCAGCAGCTTAGTAGAGACCAGGACGGAGACCCAGTGCTTC
TRBV10-1	TRBJ2-1	.	.	CASSGALGSYNEQFF	TGCGCCAGCAGTGGAGCGCTGGGGTCCTACAATGAGCAGTTCTTC
TRBV20-1	TRBJ2-1	many	TRBD2	CSASFASGGADEQFF	TGCAGTGCTAGTTTTGCTAGCGGGGGGGCCGATGAGCAGTTCTTC
TRBV7-6	TRBJ2-1	few	.	CASSLAPGAEQFF	TGTGCCAGCAGCTTAGCTCCAGGCGCTGAGCAGTTCTTC
TRBV9	TRBJ2-5	many	.	CASSGTSSQETQYF	TGTGCCAGCAGCGGAACTAGCAGCCAAGAGACCCAGTACTTC
TRBV5-1	TRBJ1-3	.	.	CASSAGAEGNTIYF	TGCGCCAGCAGCGCCGGGGCAGAAGGAAACACCATATATTTT
TRBV5-1	TRBJ2-2	many	TRBD1	CASSWDGQGTGELFF	TGCGCCAGCAGCTGGGACGGACAGGGCACCGGGGAGCTGTTTTTT
TRBV12-3/TRBV12-4	TRBJ2-2	few	TRBD2	CALSSSGRWTGELFF	TGTGCCCTCAGTTCTAGCGGGAGGTGGACCGGGGAGCTGTTTTTT
TRBV11-2	TRBJ1-5	few	.	CASSLAGALPNQPQHF	TGTGCCAGCAGCTTAGCGGGGGCCCTACCAAATCAGCCCCAGCATTTT
TRBV24-1	TRBJ2-1	many	TRBD2	CVTSDFRGGAYNEQFF	TGTGTCACCAGTGATTTCCGTGGGGGGGCCTACAATGAGCAGTTCTTC
TRBV15	TRBJ1-3	many	.	CATSRGGLGGFGNTIYF	TGTGCCACCAGCAGAGGCGGTCTCGGGGGGTTTGGAAACACCATATATTTT
TRBV29-1	TRBJ1-4	many	.	CSVAGLNNEKLFF	TGCAGCGTAGCCGGACTGAACAATGAAAAACTGTTTTTT
TRBV20-1	TRBJ2-2	many	.	CSAQRWAGELFF	TGCAGTGCCCAGAGGTGGGCCGGGGAGCTGTTTTTT
TRBV7-2	TRBJ1-1	many	TRBD1	CASSWDRPTEAFF	TGTGCCAGCAGCTGGGACAGGCCCACTGAAGCTTTCTTT
TRBV12-3/TRBV12-4	TRBJ2-3	many	.	CASSLSEEDTQYF	TGTGCCAGCAGTTTATCGGAGGAAGATACGCAGTATTTT
TRBV7-8	TRBJ2-6	many	.	CASSFGVSGANVLTF	TGTGCCAGCAGCTTCGGGGTGTCTGGGGCCAACGTCCTGACTTTC
TRBV7-3	TRBJ1-1	many	TRBD1	CASSIDRGHTEAFF	TGTGCCAGCAGCATAGACAGGGGCCACACTGAAGCTTTCTTT
TRBV5-5	TRBJ2-3	many	.	CASSLGQLGTDTQYF	TGTGCCAGCAGCCTGGGTCAGCTGGGCACAGATACGCAGTATTTT
TRBV29-1	TRBJ2-5	many	TRBD2	CSVGAGSQETQYF	TGCAGCGTTGGAGCGGGGAGCCAAGAGACCCAGTACTTC
TRBV7-2	TRBJ2-1	many	.	CASRWGNGEQFF	TGTGCCAGCAGATGGGGTAACGGTGAGCAGTTCTTC
TRBV5-5	TRBJ2-5	.	.	CASSWDLPQETQYF	TGTGCCAGCAGCTGGGACCTGCCCCAAGAGACCCAGTACTTC
TRBV20-1	TRBJ2-1	many	TRBD2	CSGILAGINEQFF	TGCAGTGGTATACTAGCGGGGATCAATGAGCAGTTCTTC
TRBV28	TRBJ1-1	many	.	CASSPAGGARTEAFF	TGTGCCAGCAGTCCCGCAGGAGGGGCTAGGACTGAAGCTTTCTTT
TRBV18	TRBJ2-5	many	.	CASSPGLFREETQYF	TGTGCCAGCTCACCAGGGTTGTTCAGGGAAGAGACCCAGTACTTC
TRBV5-1	TRBJ2-2	.	.	CASGLTGKGSNGELFF	TGCGCCAGCGGCTTGACCGGTAAAGGGTCGAACGGGGAGCTGTTTTTT
TRBV12-3/TRBV12-4	TRBJ1-1	many	TRBD1	CASTNIQGAPTEAFF	TGTGCCAGCACTAATATACAGGGGGCGCCCACTGAAGCTTTCTTT
TRBV27	TRBJ2-7	.	.	CASSPVRGLEQYF	TGTGCCAGCAGTCCCGTCAGGGGTCTGGAGCAGTACTTC
TRBV29-1	TRBJ2-7	many	.	CSVWSRSRGPTDEQYF	TGCAGCGTTTGGTCCCGATCAAGGGGTCCCACGGACGAGCAGTACTTC
TRBV6-2/TRBV6-3	TRBJ2-7	many	TRBD2	CASRMRGDSHEQYF	TGTGCCAGCAGGATGCGGGGGGATTCGCACGAGCAGTACTTC
TRBV24-1	TRBJ2-2	many	.	CATSDLPGELFF	TGTGCCACCAGTGATTTACCCGGGGAGCTGTTTTTT
TRBV7-9	TRBJ1-5	many	.	CASSLGQAPQHF	TGTGCCAGCAGCTTAGGGCAGGCTCCCCAGCATTTT
TRBV15	TRBJ2-1	large	TRBD2	CATSRGPGLAGNYNEQFF	TGTGCCACCAGCAGAGGCCCCGGGCTAGCGGGAAACTACAATGAGCAGTTCTTC
TRBV15	TRBJ2-1	.	TRBD1	CATSRDLGQGPYNEQFF	TGTGCCACCAGCAGAGATCTCGGACAGGGGCCTTACAATGAGCAGTTCTTC
TRBV7-9	TRBJ1-4	many	.	CASSSSGTDNEKLFF	TGTGCCAGCAGCTCCTCCGGGACGGATAATGAAAAACTGTTTTTT
TRBV10-3	TRBJ2-1	many	.	CAISDTTGRRSSYNEQFF	TGTGCCATCAGTGACACCACGGGGCGGCGTAGCTCCTACAATGAGCAGTTCTTC
TRBV10-2	TRBJ2-1	many	.	CASNKDRYNEQFF	TGCGCCAGCAATAAGGACCGGTACAATGAGCAGTTCTTC
TRBV7-9	TRBJ2-7	many	TRBD2	CASSSSGRTYEQYF	TGTGCCAGCAGCTCTAGCGGGAGGACCTACGAGCAGTACTTC
TRBV20-1	TRBJ2-3	many	TRBD1	CSASPDRVDTQYF	TGCAGTGCTAGTCCGGACAGGGTGGATACGCAGTATTTT
TRBV11-1	TRBJ2-7	many	.	CASSLEAETRYEQYF	TGTGCCAGCAGCTTAGAGGCGGAGACAAGGTACGAGCAGTACTTC
TRBV20-1	TRBJ2-5	.	.	CSASEVWAVQETQYF	TGCAGTGCTAGTGAAGTTTGGGCAGTCCAAGAGACCCAGTACTTC
TRBV29-1	TRBJ2-3	many	.	CSVDPSAYTDTQYF	TGCAGCGTTGACCCCAGCGCTTACACAGATACGCAGTATTTT